This T cell receptor beta chain was obtained from a study of response to subunit inactivated influenza vaccine (dated by TCRdb to the late 2010s). For the wider study: To follow how T cells responded to a trivalent subunit inactivated influenza vaccine, the researchers relied on deep quantitative profiling of the T cell receptor repertoire. Beyond this particular receptor, the publication reports: The authors suggested that each seasonal influenza vaccination may recruit only a limited number of new T cells.

Library preparation was by RT-PCR. Data came from an Illumina HiSeq 2500. The raw public data were reprocessed by TCRdb itself: fastp quality trimming at Q25, MiXCR clonotype calling, in-frame beta chains only. A single entry per CDR3 protein holds the most common genes and DNA from its merged rows. Across this sample there are around 580,000 distinct CDR3 sequences, with about 10% seen only once. The ten top clones hold roughly 10% of the sample. This clonotype has at least ten counts. Its antigen remains unidentified. No base quality values were provided; no much bigger clone lies one nucleotide off. The specimen was PBMCs from blood, collected on the day of vaccination. The clonotype was recovered from a man aged 45 to 65 who received an inactivated influenza vaccine. Donor details come from another sample of the same person, matched by shared clones.

The CDR3 in this case is CASSLAGNTQYF. The DNA reads as follows: TGTGCCAGCAGTTTAGCGGGCAATACGCAGTATTTT. This chain joins TRBV12-3 or TRBV12-4 to TRBJ2-3; there is no confident call for the D gene. Including the terminal cysteine and phenylalanine, the CDR3 comprises 12 residues. CDR3 DNA is the only sequence kept; it has 36 bases, read in frame from the first base. V drops 0 bases and J drops 7 bases, leaving 5 bases in between.